Listed below are T cell receptor beta chains from one sample, sequenced in a study of blood T cells in healthy people across ages. MiXCR, applied by TCRdb to the 5' RACE reads, yields one record per CDR3 protein. The table records hundreds of thousands of distinct CDR3 sequences, about 30% of them present only once. Sequencing was carried out using blood. Every receptor here comes from an elderly woman in good health. Both conserved end residues are part of each CDR3. D genes are given only for firm matches. A row's size may be missing; if present it is once, few, many or a size class.

len	v_gene	abundance	j_gene	d_gene	CDR3nt	CDR3aa
14	TRBV6-2/TRBV6-3	many	TRBJ2-7	-	TGTGCCAGCAGGCTGACTCCGGCCGACTTCGAGCAGTACTTC	CASRLTPADFEQYF
12	TRBV2	-	TRBJ2-5	-	TGTGCCAGCAGTTTCAGGGGCTACGGGCAGTACTTC	CASSFRGYGQYF
12	TRBV28	-	TRBJ1-1	-	TGTGCCAGCAGACGGATGAACACTGAAGCTTTCTTT	CASRRMNTEAFF
14	TRBV2	-	TRBJ1-2	-	TGTGCCAGCAGTGAAACCTCAGGCCGCTATGGCTACACCTTC	CASSETSGRYGYTF
14	TRBV5-1	many	TRBJ2-1	TRBD1	TGCGCCAGCAGCGTGGCAGCACAGGGGAATGAGCAGTTCTTC	CASSVAAQGNEQFF
15	TRBV6-2/TRBV6-3	many	TRBJ2-3	-	TGTGCCAGCACCGAACCCAGGGGAGGCACAGATACGCAGTATTTT	CASTEPRGGTDTQYF
15	TRBV5-1	-	TRBJ1-1	-	TGCGCCAGCAGCTTGGCCGCGGGCACGTTCACTGAAGCTTTCTTT	CASSLAAGTFTEAFF
15	TRBV4-2	many	TRBJ1-2	-	TGTGCCAGCAGCCAAGATCTGGGCAGGGGAGGCGGCTACACCTTC	CASSQDLGRGGGYTF
15	TRBV20-1	few	TRBJ2-7	TRBD1	TGCAGTGCTATTGATAGACAGGGAAGGTACTACGAGCGGTACTTC	CSAIDRQGRYYERYF
15	TRBV12-3/TRBV12-4	-	TRBJ1-1	-	TGTGCCAGCAGTGAATGGACCGCGGGGGGCACTGAAGCTTTCTTT	CASSEWTAGGTEAFF
19	TRBV7-5	many	TRBJ2-7	-	-	CISVPDPCRGGYGSYEQYF
16	TRBV7-6	-	TRBJ1-1	TRBD1	TGTGCCAGCAGCGCAAGACAGGGGGCGGGGAACACTGAAGCTTTCTTT	CASSARQGAGNTEAFF
16	TRBV7-6	many	TRBJ2-3	TRBD2	TGTGCCAGCAGCTTAGGGGCTAGCGGGGGCCCCGATACGCAGTATTTT	CASSLGASGGPDTQYF
13	TRBV11-1	few	TRBJ2-7	-	TGTGCCAGCAGCGGTCTTAGAGGCCACGAGCAGTACTTC	CASSGLRGHEQYF
18	TRBV7-8	-	TRBJ2-1	TRBD2	TGTGCCAGCAGCCTGGGACTAGCGGGAGGTTTCTCCTACAATGAGCAGTTCTTC	CASSLGLAGGFSYNEQFF
17	TRBV24-1	-	TRBJ1-3	-	TGTGCCACCAGTGATTTGCCAGTACAAGGAGTTCGAAACACCATATATTTT	CATSDLPVQGVRNTIYF
16	TRBV5-6	few	TRBJ1-1	TRBD1	TGTGCCAGCAGCTTGGCCCCAAGGACAGGGGGGCCTGAAGCTTTCTTT	CASSLAPRTGGPEAFF
14	TRBV9	-	TRBJ2-7	-	TGTGCCAGCAGATCCGACCCTGACAGCTACGAGCAGTACTTC	CASRSDPDSYEQYF
14	TRBV20-1	-	TRBJ2-3	-	TGCGGCGCTAGTTCGACTGGCCACACAGATACGCAGTATTTT	CGASSTGHTDTQYF
14	TRBV5-4	-	TRBJ2-1	-	TGTGCCAGCAGCTTAACCGGGAGATACAATGAGCAGTTCTTC	CASSLTGRYNEQFF
16	TRBV5-1	many	TRBJ2-1	TRBD2	TGCGCCAGCAGCTTGGAAGGGACTAGACTTATTAATGAGCAGTTCTTC	CASSLEGTRLINEQFF
14	TRBV18	-	TRBJ2-3	-	TGTGCCAGCTCACCACCAGTTAGCACAGATACGCAGTATTTT	CASSPPVSTDTQYF
15	TRBV20-1	many	TRBJ1-6	-	TGCAGTGCTATGGAGGGGGGTGCCTATAATTCACCCCTCCACTTT	CSAMEGGAYNSPLHF
16	TRBV4-1	few	TRBJ2-5	TRBD2	TGCGCCAGCAGCCAAGGGGATAGCGGGGGGGGGGAGACCCAGTACTTC	CASSQGDSGGGETQYF
9	TRBV7-7	many	TRBJ2-5	-	TGTGCCAGCCCGGATACCCAGTACTTC	CASPDTQYF
17	TRBV7-2	many	TRBJ1-2	TRBD1	TGTGCCAGCAGCCTGGAGAGGGACAGGGCCTTTGACTATGGCTACACCTTC	CASSLERDRAFDYGYTF
15	TRBV4-2	many	TRBJ1-6	-	TGTGCCAGCAGCCAAGAAGGGAGGGATAATTCACCCCTCCACTTT	CASSQEGRDNSPLHF
16	TRBV7-8	few	TRBJ2-7	TRBD2	TGTGCCAGCAGCGCCCGTCGGAGCGGGGGGTCCTACGAGCAGTACTTC	CASSARRSGGSYEQYF
18	TRBV5-1	few	TRBJ1-2	-	TGCGCCAGCAGCTGGAGCAGGGTTGTGGCAGGACAATCCTATGGCTACACCTTC	CASSWSRVVAGQSYGYTF
14	TRBV20-1	-	TRBJ2-7	TRBD1	TGCAGTGCTATGGACAGGCCGTTCTCCTACGAGCAGTACTTC	CSAMDRPFSYEQYF
14	TRBV12-3/TRBV12-4	-	TRBJ2-5	-	TGTGCCAGCAGTCCCCGGGATAGGACAGAGACCCAGTACTTC	CASSPRDRTETQYF
14	TRBV4-1	many	TRBJ2-7	-	TGCGCCAGCAGCCCCCGGGACACCTTGAACGAGCAGTACTTC	CASSPRDTLNEQYF
15	TRBV2	many	TRBJ1-2	-	TGTGCCAGCAGACAGACCCGGGACACTAACTATGGCTACACCTTC	CASRQTRDTNYGYTF
13	TRBV20-1	-	TRBJ2-7	TRBD2	TGCAGTGTCGTCGGACTAGCGGACTACGAGCAGTACTTC	CSVVGLADYEQYF
13	TRBV3-1	many	TRBJ2-7	-	TGTGCCAGCAGCCAAGATTACCCGCGAGAGCAGTACTTC	CASSQDYPREQYF
14	TRBV20-1	-	TRBJ1-2	TRBD1	TGCAGTGCTAGAGAGAGACAGGGCGGCTATGGCTACACCTTC	CSARERQGGYGYTF
13	TRBV6-1	few	TRBJ1-1	-	TGTGCCAGCAAGGCCAGAACTAACACTGAAGCTTTCTTT	CASKARTNTEAFF
19	TRBV30	many	TRBJ2-6	TRBD1	TGTGCCTGGGAAGGCGGGGGACAGGGGTTACTCTCTGGGGCCAACGTCCTGACTTTC	CAWEGGGQGLLSGANVLTF
14	TRBV5-1	many	TRBJ2-7	-	TGCGCCAGCAGCAACCCACATGTCGAATACGAGCAGTACTTC	CASSNPHVEYEQYF
12	TRBV30	many	TRBJ2-7	-	TGTGCCTGGAGTGGGGACAATTACGAGCAGTACTTC	CAWSGDNYEQYF
15	TRBV30	many	TRBJ1-2	-	TGTGCCTGGAGAGCGGGCTTTCGGGCGGACTATGGCTACACCTTC	CAWRAGFRADYGYTF